This T cell receptor beta chain stems from a study of blood T cell repertoires in COVID-19. Whole-study context: T cells, B-cell-depleted T cells, or PBMCs supplied cDNA or gDNA.

This clone was seen a few times. Methods used by the authors: Amplification with reference gene primers provided the estimates of nucleated cell counts. TCRdb's table, derived via immunoSEQ multiplex PCR, lists solely in-frame clones and lacks some. V, J and clone size are those of that table, while D and trimming were read from the DNA. Among under 450,000 clones listed, approximately 86% were seen once. V lost 0 bases to trimming and J lost 6 bases; unmatched junction nucleotides: 6. This CDR3 is 15 amino acids long. Per the germline V gene, CDR1 is SGHRS and CDR2 is YFSETQ. This chain links TRBV5-1 with TRBJ1-2; 9 nucleotides match TRBD1. The specimen was peripheral blood. This receptor was taken from a woman in her fifties or sixties with COVID-19, enrolled during active disease. The CDR3 spells CASSLGWGQGNGYTF. DNA of the CDR3: TGCGCCAGCAGCTTGGGGTGGGGACAGGGAAATGGCTACACCTTC.